What follows are 23 T cell receptor beta chains derived from one specimen sequenced in a study of response to subunit inactivated influenza vaccine (dated by TCRdb to 2017 to 2018). Libraries were built with RT-PCR. Reads for this sample came from an Illumina HiSeq 2500. TCRdb reran the public reads through fastp at Q25 and MiXCR, keeping productive beta chains. Under each unique CDR3 protein, matching rows form one entry showing the most common genes and DNA. Across this sample there are 500,000 to 600,000 distinct CDR3 sequences, with about 14% seen only once. The ten largest clones capture over 8.5% of the sample. The sequenced sample was PBMCs from blood, obtained roughly 13 days after vaccination. The receptors were sampled from a man aged 45-65 years who received an inactivated influenza vaccine. Donor details come from another sample of the same person, matched by shared clones.

This clonotype came up a few times. The V and J genes are TRBV5-1 and TRBJ2-1; no firm D call. From germline, CDR1 is SGHRS and CDR2 YFSETQ. The V gene lost 6 bases and the J gene lost 7 bases, with 14 bases spanning the gap. The CDR3 runs 13 residues. CDR3 bases: TGCGCCAGCACCATCGGTACGGAAAATGAGCAGTTCTTC. It specifies CASTIGTENEQFF.

This clonotype was recorded many times. The V and J genes are TRBV11-3 and TRBJ2-3; 11 bases are a match to TRBD2. Germline V CDR1 and CDR2: SGHNT, YENEEA. J was trimmed by 0 bases and V by 6 bases; bases with no gene match: 14. CDR3 size: 19 residues. The CDR3 sequence is CASSYPTPGLAESTDTQYF. In DNA, the CDR3 is TGTGCCAGCAGTTACCCTACGCCGGGACTAGCGGAAAGCACAGATACGCAGTATTTT.

The chain links TRBV20-1 to TRBJ2-3, with D possibly called TRBD1 or TRBD2 (5 bases each). The CDR3 consists of 14 residues. V lost 2 bases, J lost 6 bases, and 15 bases lay in between. From germline, CDR1 is DFQATT and CDR2 SNEGSKA (reference sequence). The CDR3 sequence: CSARSVRDGDTQYF. The CDR3 DNA reads TGCAGTGCTAGATCGGTCCGGGACGGTGATACGCAGTATTTT.

In this sample, this clonotype turned up a few times. The chain has TRBV6-6 and TRBJ2-5; TRBD1 matches 9 bases. Germline V gives CDR1 MNHNY, CDR2 SVGAGI (reference sequence). The ends lost 6 bases at V and 9 bases at J; junction bases unmatched: 8. CDR3 length: 13 amino acids. The CDR3 loop is CASRSQGAAAQYF. CDR3 nucleotides: TGTGCCAGCAGGTCACAGGGGGCGGCGGCCCAGTACTTC.

This sequence joins TRBV6-2 or TRBV6-3 and TRBJ2-3, with 7 positions matching TRBD1. V shed 2 bases, J shed 0 bases, and the junction held 5 bases outside the gene matches. Germline CDR1 and CDR2: MNHEY and SVGEGT. The CDR3 totals 16 residues. The CDR3 loop is CASSYRRQGSTDTQYF. CDR3 DNA sequence: TGTGCCAGCAGTTACCGGAGACAGGGAAGCACAGATACGCAGTATTTT.

This clonotype was detected many times. V gene TRBV6-2 or TRBV6-3 combines with J gene TRBJ1-5; 10 bases match TRBD1. The CDR3 has 15 residues. The V segment lost 0 bases and the J segment 4 bases; nucleotides outside the gene matches: 0. From germline, CDR1 is MNHEY and CDR2 SVGEGT. The CDR3 here is CASSYSGQGNQPQHF. The CDR3 DNA reads as TGTGCCAGCAGTTACTCGGGACAGGGGAATCAGCCCCAGCATTTT.

This clonotype was seen many times. DNA of the CDR3: TGCAGTGCCCACGCGAGGGGACAGGGTAGCACAGATACGCAGTATTTT. Its protein product is CSAHARGQGSTDTQYF. The rearrangement uses TRBV20-1 and TRBJ2-3; TRBD1 matches at 9 bases. J gave up 0 bases and V 6 bases, and 10 bases lay outside the gene matches. The length of the CDR3 is 16 residues. Germline lookup yields CDR1 DFQATT and CDR2 SNEGSKA (reference sequence).

The chain has TRBV5-5 and TRBJ2-7; TRBD1 or TRBD2 may be the D gene (5 bases each). Trimming took off 6 bases at V and 4 bases at J, with 20 bases between the two ends. The germline V gene encodes CDR1 SGHKS and CDR2 YYEKEE (reference sequence). This CDR3 contains 15 residues. The DNA of the CDR3 is TGTGCCAGCACCCGATCCGGGACCGCTACTTACGAGCAGTACTTC. As protein: CASTRSGTATYEQYF.

This clonotype was detected only a few times. J is TRBJ2-5 and V is TRBV7-3, with 8 bases matching TRBD2. The CDR3 is 15 amino acids. V lost 6 bases and J lost 1; bases outside the gene matches: 7. Germline V CDR1 and CDR2: SGHTA, FQGTGA. CDR3 in amino acids: CASRVGREVQETQYF. The CDR3 DNA reads as TGTGCCAGCAGGGTCGGGCGGGAGGTCCAAGAGACCCAGTACTTC. The full variable domain, in which reference TRBV7-3 and TRBJ2-5 provide the parts outside the CDR3, is GAGVSQTPSNKVTEKGKYVELRCDPISGHTALYWYRQSLGQGPEFLIYFQGTGAADDSGLPNDRFFAVRPEGSVSTLKIQRTERGDSAVYLCASRVGREVQETQYFGPGTRLLVL.

This clonotype has ten or more counts. J is TRBJ1-6 and V is TRBV27; no firm D call. V was clipped by 6 bases and J by 10 bases, with 19 bases between them. Germline V CDR1 and CDR2: MNHEY, SMNVEV (reference sequence). The CDR3 is made up of 15 amino acids. The CDR3 nucleotides are TGTGCCAGCAGCATGATCAGTCATCCAGGATCACCCCTCCACTTT. Translation: CASSMISHPGSPLHF.

In its sample, this clonotype was seen a few times. V is TRBV5-1 and J is TRBJ2-1, with TRBD2 as a possible D gene (5 bases). The CDR3 is made up of 15 amino acids. The germline V gene has CDR1 SGHRS and CDR2 YFSETQ. V was pared by 4 bases and J by 0 bases, with 11 bases between. The CDR3 loop reads CASSPTTSSYNEQFF. As DNA, the CDR3 is TGCGCCAGCAGCCCGACTACGAGCTCCTACAATGAGCAGTTCTTC. Full variable domain (remainder filled in from reference TRBV5-1 and TRBJ2-1): KAGVTQTPRYLIKTRGQQVTLSCSPISGHRSVSWYQQTPGQGLQFLFEYFSETQRNKGNFPGRFSGRQFSNSRSEMNVSTLELGDSALYLCASSPTTSSYNEQFFGPGTRLTVL.

The V gene is TRBV9, the J gene TRBJ1-4; D remains unclear. CDR3 length: 14 amino acids. In germline, CDR1 is SGDLS, CDR2 YYNGEE. V lost 0 bases and J 0 bases, leaving 3 bases between the germline ends. CDR3 DNA sequence: TGTGCCAGCAGCGTAGCCCCAACTAATGAAAAACTGTTTTTT. Translated, it gives CASSVAPTNEKLFF.

This clonotype was detected only a few times. V usage is TRBV7-2 and J usage is TRBJ1-4; D unresolved. Germline V gene lookup returns CDR1 SGHTA and CDR2 FQGNSA. The V end lost 5 bases, the J end lost 4 bases, and 11 bases lay between the germline ends. CDR3 size: 14 residues. In nucleotides, the CDR3 is TGTGCCAGCAGCCCCCGCCCAAATAATGAAAAACTGTTTTTT. Translated, it gives CASSPRPNNEKLFF.

This clonotype was detected only a few times. The chain uses TRBV28 and TRBJ2-5; no clear D. The germline V and J ends were trimmed by 2 bases and 3 bases, with 7 bases remaining between them. Germline V gives CDR1 MDHEN, CDR2 SYDVKM. There are 13 residues in the CDR3. CDR3 region: CASSLELKETQYF. The DNA of the CDR3 is TGTGCCAGCAGTTTAGAACTTAAAGAGACCCAGTACTTC.

The chain has TRBV4-1 and TRBJ2-1; D may be TRBD1 (5 bases). The CDR3 totals 14 residues. The V gene lost 2 bases and the J gene lost 4 bases, with 9 bases spanning the gap. Germline assignment: CDR1 MGHRA and CDR2 YSYEKL. The chain's CDR3 is CASSQSDIYNEQFF. CDR3 nucleotide sequence: TGCGCCAGCAGCCAATCGGACATTTACAATGAGCAGTTCTTC.

This clonotype was detected a few times. The CDR3 DNA follows: TGTGCCAGCAGCTCGGGACTGTTGGACTATGGCTACACCTTC. The encoded protein is CASSSGLLDYGYTF. The rearrangement joins TRBV7-9 to TRBJ1-2; weak D call: TRBD1 (5 bases). Germline V CDR1 and CDR2: SEHNR, FQNEAQ (reference sequence). Trimming pared 4 bases from V and 3 bases from J, leaving 12 bases between. The CDR3 extends over 14 amino acids.

Only a few counts were recorded for this clonotype. This chain joins TRBV6-5 and TRBJ2-3; the match to TRBD2 covers 10 bases. Germline V lookup: CDR1 MNHEY, CDR2 SVGAGI. J lost 4 bases, V lost 4 bases, and 8 bases had no gene match. The CDR3 totals 16 residues. DNA for the CDR3: TGTGCCAGCAGTTTCTCAGCGGGAGGGCCGCCAGATACGCAGTATTTT. Residues: CASSFSAGGPPDTQYF.

Only a few counts were recorded for this clonotype. The J gene is TRBJ2-3, the V gene TRBV10-3; D perhaps matches TRBD1 (5 bases). Trimming took off 11 bases at V and 3 bases at J, with 15 bases between the two ends. Germline assignment: CDR1 ENHRY and CDR2 SYGVKD. There are 13 residues in the CDR3. The CDR3 sequence is CASREAGTDTQYF. DNA for the CDR3: TGTGCCTCCAGAGAGGCAGGGACAGATACGCAGTATTTT.

This clonotype was observed a handful of times. V and J are TRBV7-2 and TRBJ2-5; the D is unclear. In germline, CDR1 is SGHTA, CDR2 FQGNSA. CDR3 length equals 14 residues. Trimming pared 3 bases from V and 5 bases from J, leaving 13 bases between. CDR3 sequence: CASSFGIRVETQYF. CDR3 nucleotides: TGTGCCAGCAGCTTTGGTATTAGGGTGGAGACCCAGTACTTC.

This clonotype was observed a few times. V usage is TRBV25-1 and J usage is TRBJ1-2, with D hard to call. Germline assignment: CDR1 MGHDK and CDR2 SYGVNS. V shed 5 bases and J shed 9 bases, with 28 bases lying between them. The CDR3 runs 17 residues. CDR3 DNA: TGTGCCAGCAGTCCAACCCAGGCCGTTCCTAACGCGAGGAGCTACACCTTC. Protein product: CASSPTQAVPNARSYTF.

In this sample, this clonotype turned up a few times. V gene TRBV27 combines with J gene TRBJ2-7; 7 nucleotides agree with TRBD2. Unmatched junction bases numbered 11, after V lost 6 bases and J lost 3 bases. Germline V gene sequence: CDR1 MNHEY, CDR2 SMNVEV (reference sequence). This CDR3 is 15 amino acids long. The CDR3 nucleotides read TGTGCCAGCAGCCCCCGAGCGGGATTTAACTACGAGCAGTACTTC. This gives the protein CASSPRAGFNYEQYF.

This clonotype was found many times. The rearrangement uses TRBV5-6 and TRBJ2-4; D gene unclear. The CDR3 is 13 residues long. Per germline, CDR1 SGHDT and CDR2 YYEEEE. Trimming stripped 3 bases from V and 5 bases from J, with 9 bases between. The CDR3 coding sequence is TGTGCCAGCAGCTCCTGGGTGGAAAACATTCAGTACTTC. Translating it yields CASSSWVENIQYF. The full variable domain, completed using reference TRBV5-6 and TRBJ2-4, is DAGVTQSPTHLIKTRGQQVTLRCSPKSGHDTVSWYQQALGQGPQFIFQYYEEEERQRGNFPDRFSGHQFPNYSSELNVNALLLGDSALYLCASSSWVENIQYFGAGTRLSVL.

In its sample, this clonotype was seen many times. The chain combines TRBV29-1 with TRBJ1-1; D remains unclear. The CDR3 contains 16 residues. Germline V gene data show CDR1 as SQVTM and CDR2 as ANQGSEA. The V end lost 0 bases, the J end lost 6 bases, and 20 bases lay between the germline ends. This CDR3 reads CSVEDLNWGLTAEAFF. The DNA for the CDR3 is TGCAGCGTTGAAGATCTTAACTGGGGATTAACCGCTGAAGCTTTCTTT.